Below, 27 T cell receptor beta chains from the same sample are listed, as sequenced in a study of blood T cell repertoires in COVID-19 (dated by TCRdb to the early 2020s). The method behind the library was the immunoSEQ multiplex PCR assay. TCRdb took over this immuneACCESS table, retaining in-frame rearrangements with V and J assigned. Such tables are incomplete; in checked studies, under half of the missing clones stem from an unresolved V gene, and the remainder is unexplained. Here the sample has approximately 60,000 clones; around four fifths occur a single time. The ten biggest clones cover about 6.7% of the sample. Sequences were obtained from peripheral blood. The receptors derive from a human donor in a cohort sampled during active COVID-19.

This clone was observed a handful of times. The genes are TRBV6-4 and TRBJ2-3, with no clear D. Deletions cut 5 bases from V and 5 bases from J, with 8 bases between. The CDR3 has 12 amino acids. Looked up from germline, CDR1 is MRHNA and CDR2 is SNTAGT. CDR3 amino acids: CASSFGLDTQYF. The CDR3 nucleotides are TGTGCCAGCAGTTTCGGGTTAGATACGCAGTATTTT.

In DNA form, the CDR3 reads TGTGCCAGCAGCCAAGCCGTCCCGGGACTAGCGGTCTCTAGCACAGATACGCAGTATTTT. Its protein product is CASSQAVPGLAVSSTDTQYF. The V and J genes are TRBV4-2 and TRBJ2-3; 11 bases map to TRBD2. This CDR3 comprises 20 residues. Germline assignment: CDR1 LGHNA and CDR2 YNFKEQ. V shed 1 base, J shed 0 bases, and the junction held 12 bases outside the gene matches.

The chain couples TRBV6-5 to TRBJ2-3, with TRBD2 as a possible D gene (6 bases). The CDR3 has 16 amino acids. Trimming took 0 bases from V and 4 from J, leaving 14 bases between them. In germline, CDR1 is MNHEY, CDR2 SVGAGI. The DNA of the CDR3 is TGTGCCAGCAGTTACTCGGCAGGGAGGAGCGCAGATACGCAGTATTTT. Its protein product is CASSYSAGRSADTQYF.

A single count supports this clone. The chain joins TRBV28 to TRBJ1-1; weak D call: TRBD1 (6 bases). This CDR3 is 14 amino acids long. The V gene's germline CDR1 is MDHEN and CDR2 SYDVKM. V lost 6 bases and J 5 bases, leaving 16 bases between the germline ends. In nucleotides, the CDR3 is TGTGCCAGCAGCTGGTTGGGGGCCGGTACTGAAGCTTTCTTT. It specifies CASSWLGAGTEAFF.

The V call is TRBV5-1, the J call TRBJ2-5; 9 positions agree with TRBD2. The CDR3 consists of 15 residues. The junction had 5 bases not matched to a gene; V was cut back by 0 bases and J by 5 bases. The V gene's germline CDR1 is SGHRS and CDR2 YFSETQ. This CDR3 is CASSLVSGSGETQYF. The CDR3 DNA sequence: TGCGCCAGCAGCTTGGTTAGCGGGAGCGGGGAGACCCAGTACTTC.

V is TRBV19 and J is TRBJ2-3; D is unresolved. Trimming left V 7 bases short and J 0 bases short, with 14 bases between. The germline CDR1 and CDR2 sequences are LNHDA and SQIVND (reference sequence). CDR3 length: 15 residues. The DNA for the CDR3 is TGTGCCAGTAAACCCCAAGGCGGTAGCACAGATACGCAGTATTTT. As protein: CASKPQGGSTDTQYF. Together with reference TRBV19 and TRBJ2-3, the CDR3 gives the full variable domain: DGGITQSPKYLFRKEGQNVTLSCEQNLNHDAMYWYRQDPGQGLRLIYYSQIVNDFQKGDIAEGYSVSREKKESFPLTVTSAQKNPTAFYLCASKPQGGSTDTQYFGPGTRLTVL.

This clone was observed a few times. The chain links TRBV6-5 to TRBJ1-4; a weak D match, TRBD1 (5 bases). Per germline, CDR1 MNHEY and CDR2 SVGAGI. CDR3 length equals 11 residues. Trimming pared 10 bases from V and 8 bases from J, leaving 11 bases between. CDR3 bases: TGTGCCATCGGGGGTTGGGAAAAACTGTTTTTT. It translates to CAIGGWEKLFF.

V gene TRBV19 combines with J gene TRBJ2-2; D is perhaps TRBD2 (5 bases). The CDR3 is made up of 12 amino acids. In germline, CDR1 is LNHDA, CDR2 SQIVND (reference sequence). Trimming took off 6 bases at V and 7 bases at J, with 9 bases between the two ends. The CDR3 nucleotides are TGTGCCAGTAGCCCGAGGGTCGGGGAGCTGTTTTTT. It is translated as CASSPRVGELFF. The full variable domain, its missing parts supplied by reference TRBV19 and TRBJ2-2, is DGGITQSPKYLFRKEGQNVTLSCEQNLNHDAMYWYRQDPGQGLRLIYYSQIVNDFQKGDIAEGYSVSREKKESFPLTVTSAQKNPTAFYLCASSPRVGELFFGEGSRLTVL.

The V gene is TRBV10-3, the J gene TRBJ1-1, with D uncertain. From germline, CDR1 is ENHRY and CDR2 SYGVKD. The CDR3 has 14 residues. Between the trimmed V and J ends, which lost 0 bases and 9 bases, there was a span of 14 bases. The CDR3 nucleotides read TGTGCCATCAGTGAGTCGTATAGTAACAGTAAAGCTTTCTTT. This encodes CAISESYSNSKAFF.

This chain connects TRBV19 to TRBJ1-3; no reliable D call. Germline CDR1 LNHDA, CDR2 SQIVND (reference sequence). The CDR3 has 15 residues. The V gene lost 7 bases and the J gene lost 0 bases, with 13 bases spanning the gap. In DNA form, the CDR3 reads TGTGCCAGTAAGAGGGCGGGAAACTCTGGAAACACCATATATTTT. It specifies CASKRAGNSGNTIYF.

The chain links TRBV5-1 to TRBJ2-7, with no clear D. Trimming took off 4 bases at V and 3 bases at J, with 8 bases between the two ends. This CDR3 is 12 amino acids long. The V gene's germline CDR1 is SGHRS and CDR2 YFSETQ. The CDR3 loop is CASSESSYEQYF. CDR3 DNA: TGCGCCAGCAGCGAGTCTAGCTACGAGCAGTACTTC. The variable domain in full, completed from reference TRBV5-1 and TRBJ2-7, reads KAGVTQTPRYLIKTRGQQVTLSCSPISGHRSVSWYQQTPGQGLQFLFEYFSETQRNKGNFPGRFSGRQFSNSRSEMNVSTLELGDSALYLCASSESSYEQYFGPGTRLTVT.

The chain has TRBV10-1 and TRBJ1-2, with D tentatively TRBD1 (6 bases). CDR3 length: 14 amino acids. Germline lookup yields CDR1 WNHNN and CDR2 SYGVQD (reference sequence). Between the trimmed V and J ends, which lost 2 bases and 7 bases, there was a span of 14 bases. The CDR3 DNA is TGCGCCAGCAGTGAGACAGGGAAAATAGGTGGCTACACCTTC. Its translation: CASSETGKIGGYTF.

V gene TRBV5-4 combines with J gene TRBJ1-2; 10 positions match TRBD1. CDR3 length: 18 residues. In germline, CDR1 is SGHNT, CDR2 YYREEE (reference sequence). V lost 5 bases to trimming and J lost 0 bases; unmatched junction nucleotides: 13. CDR3 in DNA: TGTGCCAGCAGAAACGATCGGGACAGGGGCAGGGCTAACTATGGCTACACCTTC. As protein: CASRNDRDRGRANYGYTF.

The chain carries TRBV20-1 and TRBJ2-1; D is ambiguous. The germline V and J ends were trimmed by 0 bases and 8 bases, with 5 bases remaining between them. The CDR3 has 11 residues. Germline lookup yields CDR1 DFQATT and CDR2 SNEGSKA (reference sequence). The CDR3 sequence: CSARDTYEQFF. The CDR3, as DNA: TGCAGTGCTAGAGATACTTATGAGCAGTTCTTC.

The chain is built from TRBV7-9 and TRBJ2-1; possibly TRBD2 for D (5 bases). Trimming removed 1 base from V and 14 bases from J, with 12 bases in between. The germline V gene encodes CDR1 SEHNR and CDR2 FQNEAQ (reference sequence). This CDR3 region has 12 residues. The CDR3 nucleotides read TGTGCCAGCAGCTTAGGCGCTAGCATGGAGTTCTTC. Translation: CASSLGASMEFF.

V gene TRBV5-5 combines with J gene TRBJ2-2; 10 nucleotides align to TRBD2. V was clipped by 0 bases and J by 6 bases; unmatched bases: 11. The CDR3 is made up of 18 amino acids. Germline values: CDR1 SGHKS, CDR2 YYEKEE (reference sequence). The DNA for the CDR3 is TGTGCCAGCAGCTTGGTGGCTAGCGGGAGTTATGGGGCCGGGGAGCTGTTTTTT. This translates into CASSLVASGSYGAGELFF. The entire variable domain, with the rest obtained from reference TRBV5-5 and TRBJ2-2, is as follows: DAGVTQSPTHLIKTRGQQVTLRCSPISGHKSVSWYQQVLGQGPQFIFQYYEKEERGRGNFPDRFSARQFPNYSSELNVNALLLGDSALYLCASSLVASGSYGAGELFFGEGSRLTVL.

The gene calls are TRBV10-3 and TRBJ1-2; D is possibly TRBD1 (5 bases). Germline CDR1 ENHRY, CDR2 SYGVKD. This CDR3 has 12 amino acids. Trimming shortened V by 1 base and J by 7 bases, and 7 bases separated the two germline ends. The chain's CDR3 is CAISEYQGGYTF. The CDR3 nucleotides read TGTGCCATCAGTGAGTACCAGGGTGGCTACACCTTC.

This clone was seen just once. Written as DNA, the CDR3 is TGCGCCAGCAGCTTCCTAGCGGGAGAGGCAGATACGCAGTATTTT. Translated, it gives CASSFLAGEADTQYF. The chain couples TRBV5-1 to TRBJ2-3; 10 bases are shared with TRBD2. Trimming at V came to 2 bases and at J to 4 bases, leaving 4 bases not matched to a gene. The germline V gene has CDR1 SGHRS and CDR2 YFSETQ. This CDR3 comprises 15 residues.

The V gene is TRBV2, the J gene TRBJ2-7, with 8 bases aligning to TRBD1. The CDR3 is made up of 13 amino acids. From germline, CDR1 is SNHLY and CDR2 FYNNEI. V was clipped by 3 bases and J by 3 bases; unmatched bases: 1. CDR3 in DNA: TGTGCCAGCAGTGAGGACAGGGTCTACGAGCAGTACTTC. It is translated as CASSEDRVYEQYF.

This clone occurred once. The chain joins TRBV5-1 to TRBJ2-7; 12 bases agree with TRBD2. The germline V gene has CDR1 SGHRS and CDR2 YFSETQ. V was pared by 2 bases and J by 3 bases, with 0 bases of the junction left unmatched. CDR3 length: 14 amino acids. This CDR3 reads CASSLLAGGYEQYF. The CDR3, as DNA: TGCGCCAGCAGCTTACTAGCGGGAGGCTACGAGCAGTACTTC.

The chain uses TRBV10-3 and TRBJ1-2; D not resolved. Germline-derived CDR1 and CDR2 are ENHRY and SYGVKD. The CDR3 has 12 amino acids. Trimming removed 0 bases at V and 8 bases at J, with 7 bases between. The CDR3 coding sequence is TGTGCCATCAGTGAGTCCGGGGTAGGCTACACCTTC. Encoded protein: CAISESGVGYTF.

This clone came up once. The V call is TRBV5-4, the J call TRBJ2-6, with D perhaps TRBD2 (7 bases). The CDR3 has 16 amino acids. Deletions cut 5 bases from V and 1 base from J, with 13 bases between. CDR1 SGHNT and CDR2 YYREEE come from the germline V gene (reference sequence). The CDR3 nucleotides are TGTGCCAGCAGTCGCGCGGGGGCATCTGGGGCCAACGTCCTGACTTTC. Its translation: CASSRAGASGANVLTF.

The gene calls are TRBV18 and TRBJ1-2; D ambiguous. Germline V gives CDR1 KGHSH, CDR2 LQKENI. V lost 4 bases to trimming and J lost 2 bases, with 14 bases between them. The CDR3 spans 15 residues. CDR3 coding DNA: TGTGCCAGCTCACAGGAGCAAGGAGGGAACTATGGCTACACCTTC. Residues: CASSQEQGGNYGYTF.

This rearrangement joins TRBV5-1 to TRBJ2-7; D is ambiguous. The ends were cut back, 0 bases at V and 2 bases at J, with 9 bases in the middle. Germline lookup yields CDR1 SGHRS and CDR2 YFSETQ. CDR3 length: 14 residues. The CDR3 DNA follows: TGCGCCAGCAGCTTGGATTCTACCACCTACGAGCAGTACTTC. Protein product: CASSLDSTTYEQYF.

The chain has TRBV12-3 or TRBV12-4 and TRBJ1-1, with D unclear. The CDR3 has 13 residues. V lost 3 bases and J 5 bases, leaving 10 bases between the germline ends. The CDR3 bases are TGTGCCAGCAGTTTTGGTGCACATACTGAAGCTTTCTTT. This encodes CASSFGAHTEAFF.

The genes are TRBV19 and TRBJ1-1; 7 nucleotides agree with TRBD1. V gave up 3 bases and J gave up 11 bases; unmatched junction bases: 9. The CDR3 has 13 residues. Germline V CDR1 and CDR2: LNHDA, SQIVND (reference sequence). Written as DNA, the CDR3 is TGTGCCAGTAGTATCGGGACAGTACCTGCTGCTTTCTTT. Amino acid sequence: CASSIGTVPAAFF.

This sequence joins TRBV5-5 and TRBJ1-5; D is ambiguous. V gave up 1 base and J gave up 7 bases, with 9 bases separating them. The CDR3 runs 13 residues. Per the germline V gene, CDR1 is SGHKS and CDR2 is YYEKEE (reference sequence). The CDR3 DNA is TGTGCCAGCAGCTTGATCGAGGGACAGCCCCAGCATTTT. It yields the protein CASSLIEGQPQHF. The entire variable domain, with the rest obtained from reference TRBV5-5 and TRBJ1-5, is as follows: DAGVTQSPTHLIKTRGQQVTLRCSPISGHKSVSWYQQVLGQGPQFIFQYYEKEERGRGNFPDRFSARQFPNYSSELNVNALLLGDSALYLCASSLIEGQPQHFGDGTRLSIL.